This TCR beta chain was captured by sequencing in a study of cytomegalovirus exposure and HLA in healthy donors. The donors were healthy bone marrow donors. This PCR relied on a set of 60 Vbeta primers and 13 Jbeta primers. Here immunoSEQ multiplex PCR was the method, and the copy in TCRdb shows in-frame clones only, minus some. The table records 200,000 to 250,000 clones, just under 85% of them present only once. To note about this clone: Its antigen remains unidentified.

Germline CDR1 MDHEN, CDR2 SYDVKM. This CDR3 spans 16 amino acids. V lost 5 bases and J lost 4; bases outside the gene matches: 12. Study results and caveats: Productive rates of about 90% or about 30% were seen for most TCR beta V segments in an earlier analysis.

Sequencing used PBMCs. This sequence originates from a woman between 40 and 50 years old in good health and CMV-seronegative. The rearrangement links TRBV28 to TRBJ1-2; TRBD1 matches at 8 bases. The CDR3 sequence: CASSIYQGAIAYGYTF. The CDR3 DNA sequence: TGTGCCAGCAGTATTTACCAGGGGGCTATTGCCTATGGCTACACCTTC.